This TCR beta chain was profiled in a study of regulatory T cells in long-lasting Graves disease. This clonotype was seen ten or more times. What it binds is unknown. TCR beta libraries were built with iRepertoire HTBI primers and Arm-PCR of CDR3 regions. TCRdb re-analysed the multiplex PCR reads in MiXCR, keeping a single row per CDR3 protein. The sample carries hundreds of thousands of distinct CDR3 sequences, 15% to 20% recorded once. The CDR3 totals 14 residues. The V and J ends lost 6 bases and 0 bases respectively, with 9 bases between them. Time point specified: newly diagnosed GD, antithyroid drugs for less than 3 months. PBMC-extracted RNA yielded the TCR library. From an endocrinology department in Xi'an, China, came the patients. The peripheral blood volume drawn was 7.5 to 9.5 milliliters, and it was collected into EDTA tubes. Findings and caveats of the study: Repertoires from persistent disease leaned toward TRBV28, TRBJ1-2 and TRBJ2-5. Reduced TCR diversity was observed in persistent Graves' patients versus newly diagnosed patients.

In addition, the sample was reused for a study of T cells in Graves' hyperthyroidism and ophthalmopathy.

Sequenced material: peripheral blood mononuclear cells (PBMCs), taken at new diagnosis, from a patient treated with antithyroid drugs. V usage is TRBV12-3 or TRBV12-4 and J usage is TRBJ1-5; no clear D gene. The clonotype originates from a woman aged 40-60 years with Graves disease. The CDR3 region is CASSSGNSNQPQHF. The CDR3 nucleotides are TGTGCCAGCAGCTCCGGGAATAGCAATCAGCCCCAGCATTTT.